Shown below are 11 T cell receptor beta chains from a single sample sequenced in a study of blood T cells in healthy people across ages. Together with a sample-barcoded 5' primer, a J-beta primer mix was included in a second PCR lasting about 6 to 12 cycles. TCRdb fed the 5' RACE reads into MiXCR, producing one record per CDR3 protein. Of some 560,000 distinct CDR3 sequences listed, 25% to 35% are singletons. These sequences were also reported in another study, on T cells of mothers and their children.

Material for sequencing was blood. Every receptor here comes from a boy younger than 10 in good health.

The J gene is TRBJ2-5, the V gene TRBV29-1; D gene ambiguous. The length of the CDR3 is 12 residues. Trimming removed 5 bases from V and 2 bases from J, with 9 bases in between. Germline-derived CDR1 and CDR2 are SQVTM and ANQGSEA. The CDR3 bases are TGCAGCGTTCTAGTGACTCAAGAGACCCAGTACTTC. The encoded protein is CSVLVTQETQYF.

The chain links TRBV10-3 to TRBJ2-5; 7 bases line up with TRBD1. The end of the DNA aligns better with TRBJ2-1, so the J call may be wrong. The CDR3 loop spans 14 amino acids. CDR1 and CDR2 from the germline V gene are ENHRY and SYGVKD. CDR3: CAISEFDRVDEQFF. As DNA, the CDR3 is TGTGCCATCAGTGAGTTTGACAGGGTGGATGAGCAGTTCTTC.

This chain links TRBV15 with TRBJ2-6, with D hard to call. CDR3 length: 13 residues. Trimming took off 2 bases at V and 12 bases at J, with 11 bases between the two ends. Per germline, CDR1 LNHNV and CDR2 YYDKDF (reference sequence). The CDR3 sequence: CATSRPPSGVLTF. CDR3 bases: TGTGCCACCAGCAGACCCCCGTCAGGCGTCCTGACTTTC.

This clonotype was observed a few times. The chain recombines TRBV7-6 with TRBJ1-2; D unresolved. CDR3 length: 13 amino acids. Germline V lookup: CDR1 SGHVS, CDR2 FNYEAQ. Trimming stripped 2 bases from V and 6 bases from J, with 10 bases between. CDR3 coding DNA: TGTGCCAGCAGCTTACGTTGGGGAGATGGCTACACCTTC. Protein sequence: CASSLRWGDGYTF.

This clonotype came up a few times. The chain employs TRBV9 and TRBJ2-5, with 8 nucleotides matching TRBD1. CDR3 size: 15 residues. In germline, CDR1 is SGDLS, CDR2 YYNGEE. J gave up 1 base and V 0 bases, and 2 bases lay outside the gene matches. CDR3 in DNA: TGTGCCAGCAGCGTAGAGGACAGGGCCCAAGAGACCCAGTACTTC. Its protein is CASSVEDRAQETQYF.

The CDR3 reads CASSWDRGCYGYTF. For the CDR3, the DNA is TGTGCCAGCAGCTGGGACAGGGGGTGCTATGGCTACACCTTC. This chain links TRBV21-1 with TRBJ1-2; the table names TRBD1, a call not compared with the DNA. TRBV21-1 is a known pseudogene. This CDR3 is 14 amino acids long.

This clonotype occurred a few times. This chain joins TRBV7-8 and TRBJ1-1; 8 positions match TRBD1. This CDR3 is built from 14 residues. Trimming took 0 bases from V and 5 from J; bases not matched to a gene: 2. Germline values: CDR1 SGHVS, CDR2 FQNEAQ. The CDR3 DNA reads TGTGCCAGCAGCTTAGCGCGACAGGGGACTGAAGCTTTCTTT. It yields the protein CASSLARQGTEAFF.

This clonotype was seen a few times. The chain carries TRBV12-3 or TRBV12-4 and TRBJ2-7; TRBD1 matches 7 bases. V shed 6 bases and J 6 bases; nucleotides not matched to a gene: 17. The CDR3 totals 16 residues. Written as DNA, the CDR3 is TGTGCCAGCAGCCCAACTCGATGGGACAGCGAAAGCGAGCAGTACTTC. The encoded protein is CASSPTRWDSESEQYF.

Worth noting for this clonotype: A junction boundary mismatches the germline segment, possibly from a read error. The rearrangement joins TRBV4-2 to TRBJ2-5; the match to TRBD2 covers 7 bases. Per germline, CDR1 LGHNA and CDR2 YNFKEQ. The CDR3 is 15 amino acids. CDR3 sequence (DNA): TGTGCCAGCAGCGAAGAGACTAGCTATCAAGAGACCCAGTACTTC. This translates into CASSEETSYQETQYF.

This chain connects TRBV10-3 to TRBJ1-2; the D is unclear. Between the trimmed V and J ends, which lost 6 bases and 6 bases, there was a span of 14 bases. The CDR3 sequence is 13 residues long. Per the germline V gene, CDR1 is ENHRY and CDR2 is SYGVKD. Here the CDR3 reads CAISLQWLHGYTF. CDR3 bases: TGTGCCATCAGCCTACAGTGGCTTCATGGCTACACCTTC.

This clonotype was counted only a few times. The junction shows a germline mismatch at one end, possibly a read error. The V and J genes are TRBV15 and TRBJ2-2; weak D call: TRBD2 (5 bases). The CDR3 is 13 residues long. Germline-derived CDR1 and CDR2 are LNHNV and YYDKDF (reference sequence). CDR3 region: CATSRENTGERFF. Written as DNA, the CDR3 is TGTGCCACCAGCAGAGAGAACACCGGGGAGCGGTTTTTT.